These T cell receptor beta chains were read from a single sample in a study of T cells in Graves' hyperthyroidism and ophthalmopathy. MiXCR, applied by TCRdb to the multiplex PCR reads, yields one record per CDR3 protein. The top ten hold 45% to 50% of the sample, which has hundreds of thousands of distinct CDR3 sequences, nearly 20% seen once. The sequenced material came from blood. These receptors all stem from a man aged 40-49 years with Graves' ophthalmopathy. Each CDR3 is given with its conserved first and last residue. The D gene is left open where the match is weak. Clone size appears in some rows only: once, few, many, or a class for an expanded clone.

V	J	D	size	length	DNA	CDR3
TRBV11-2	TRBJ2-7	-	many	12	TGTGCCAGCAGCCAGTCTCTCGGGGAGCAGTACTTC	CASSQSLGEQYF
TRBV6-5	TRBJ1-2	-	-	14	TGTGCCAGCAGTTACGGACAGTGGCGAGGTGGCTACACCTTC	CASSYGQWRGGYTF
TRBV5-1	TRBJ2-3	TRBD2	-	17	TGCGCCAGCAGCTTGGTAACCCAGCGGGGAGGCACAGATACGCAGTATTTT	CASSLVTQRGGTDTQYF
TRBV24-1	TRBJ2-3	TRBD2	-	15	TGTGCCACCAGTGGGGGGACTAGCGGGAGTCATACGCAGTATTTT	CATSGGTSGSHTQYF
TRBV20-1	TRBJ2-1	TRBD1	few	15	TGCAGTGCTAGGTCAGGGGGACCCATATACAATGAGCAGTTCTTC	CSARSGGPIYNEQFF
TRBV28	TRBJ1-4	-	few	15	TGTGCCAGCAGTTTATTATGGGGAACTAATGAAAAACTGTTTTTT	CASSLLWGTNEKLFF
TRBV6-1	TRBJ1-2	-	few	12	TGTGCCAGCAGTGAGGGACTGTATGGCTACACCTTC	CASSEGLYGYTF
TRBV2	TRBJ2-7	-	many	12	TGTGCCAGCAGTGAGGTAACCTACGAGCAGTACTTC	CASSEVTYEQYF
TRBV4-3	TRBJ1-2	TRBD1	-	15	TGCGCCAGCAGCCAACTCACAGGGGGCGGCTATGGCTACACCTTC	CASSQLTGGGYGYTF
TRBV20-1	TRBJ2-7	-	few	14	TGCAGTGCTGTCCCCCGCGGCGGGCCCTACGAGCAGTACTTC	CSAVPRGGPYEQYF
TRBV5-1	TRBJ2-7	-	few	13	TGCGCCAGCAGTGACGGGACGATCTACGAGCAGTACTTC	CASSDGTIYEQYF
TRBV3-1	TRBJ1-3	-	many	15	TGTGCCAGCAAGACGACAGCTAACTCTGGAAACACCATATATTTT	CASKTTANSGNTIYF
TRBV9	TRBJ1-3	-	-	15	TGTGCCAGCAGCCCAGCCGGCGGCTCTGGAAACACCATATATTTT	CASSPAGGSGNTIYF
TRBV27	TRBJ1-2	-	-	13	TGTGCCAGCAGTTCGACAGATTCCTATGGCTACACCTTC	CASSSTDSYGYTF
TRBV12-3/TRBV12-4	TRBJ2-3	TRBD2	many	14	TGTGCCAGCAGTTTCGGAGCGGGAGGGGATACGCAGTATTTT	CASSFGAGGDTQYF
TRBV19	TRBJ1-4	TRBD1	-	15	TGTGCCAGTAGACAGACAGGGTGGACTAATGAAAAACTGTTTTTT	CASRQTGWTNEKLFF
TRBV7-9	TRBJ2-7	TRBD2	-	15	TGTGCCAGCTCGGGGACTAGCGACCCTTCATACGAGCAGTACTTC	CASSGTSDPSYEQYF
TRBV20-1	TRBJ2-1	TRBD2	-	19	TGCAGTGCTAGAGTTCGGGACGGTGTGGCTAGCGGGAGTACTAGTGAGCAGTTCTTC	CSARVRDGVASGSTSEQFF
TRBV20-1	TRBJ2-7	-	many	18	TGCAGTGCTAGAGATGAAGGTCTTAGTGGCCCCTTAGCCTACGAGCAGTACTTC	CSARDEGLSGPLAYEQYF
TRBV20-1	TRBJ2-3	TRBD2	-	13	TGCAGTGCTAGAGTGGGACTAGCAGGCTCGCAGTATTTT	CSARVGLAGSQYF
TRBV5-6	TRBJ2-7	TRBD2	-	15	TGTGCCAGCAGCCCCCCAGATAGCGGGTTTTACGAGCAGTACTTC	CASSPPDSGFYEQYF
TRBV11-3	TRBJ2-2	-	many	14	TGTGCCAGCAGCTCCCGGGGTAACACCGGGGAGCTGTTTTTT	CASSSRGNTGELFF
TRBV6-2/TRBV6-3	TRBJ2-7	-	few	11	TGTGCCAGCCTCGAGGGCTACGAGCAGTACTTC	CASLEGYEQYF
TRBV6-2/TRBV6-3	TRBJ2-5	-	-	10	TGTGCCAGTCGGGATGGGACCCAGTACTTC	CASRDGTQYF
TRBV15	TRBJ1-5	TRBD1	-	16	TGTGCCACCAGCAGAACGGACAGGGGGCCAGGTCAGCCCCAGCATTTT	CATSRTDRGPGQPQHF
TRBV3-1	TRBJ2-1	-	many	13	TGTGCCAGCAGCCAGGCGGGTTACAATGAGCAGTTCTTC	CASSQAGYNEQFF
TRBV3-1	TRBJ1-1	-	many	12	TGTGCCAGCAGAAGCTTGAACACTGAAGCTTTCTTT	CASRSLNTEAFF
TRBV11-1	TRBJ2-7	TRBD1	many	14	TGTGCCAGCAGTCGTAACAGGGGGCTCTACGAGCAGTACTTC	CASSRNRGLYEQYF
TRBV7-9	TRBJ1-5	-	-	14	TGTGCCAGCAGCTTTGAAGGGGTCAATCAGCCCCAGCATTTT	CASSFEGVNQPQHF
TRBV18	TRBJ1-2	-	few	13	TGTGCCAGCTCACCATTCCAGGACCGCGGCTACACCTTC	CASSPFQDRGYTF
TRBV7-9	TRBJ2-1	-	-	15	TGTGCCAGCAGCGTACTGATCGGGGTAGGCAATGAGCAGTTCTTC	CASSVLIGVGNEQFF
TRBV7-2	TRBJ1-4	-	-	13	TGTGCCAGCAGACGGGGGATGGATGAAAAACTGTTTTTT	CASRRGMDEKLFF
TRBV27	TRBJ1-2	-	-	15	TGTGCCAGCAGTATGAGGGAGGGGAATAACTATGGCTACACCTTC	CASSMREGNNYGYTF
TRBV5-1	TRBJ2-2	-	-	15	TGCGCCAGCGTTTTCGGACACCTGAACACCGGGGAGCTGTTTTTT	CASVFGHLNTGELFF
TRBV6-1	TRBJ2-1	TRBD2	-	17	TGTGCCAGCAGTAGCCTTTTGGGACTAGCTGGGAACAATGAGCAGTTCTTC	CASSSLLGLAGNNEQFF
TRBV20-1	TRBJ2-7	-	many	11	TGCAGTGCTAGTCTTCTCTACGAGCAGTACTTC	CSASLLYEQYF
TRBV12-3/TRBV12-4	TRBJ2-7	TRBD2	many	14	TGTGCCAGCAACCCTGCGGGGGGTCGTTACGAGCAGTACTTC	CASNPAGGRYEQYF
TRBV4-1	TRBJ2-5	TRBD2	-	15	TGCGCCAGCAGCCAAGTGCAGGGAGGGGAAGAGACCCAGTACTTC	CASSQVQGGEETQYF
TRBV7-8	TRBJ1-4	-	-	15	TGTGCCAGCAGCCCCCGGCAGGGCTCGTGGGAAAAACTGTTTTTT	CASSPRQGSWEKLFF
TRBV28	TRBJ2-3	-	many	18	TGTGCCAGCAGTCCCCTGTGGAGGGGCAGCAAGGGCACAGATACGCAGTATTTT	CASSPLWRGSKGTDTQYF
TRBV6-1	TRBJ2-7	TRBD1	-	14	TGTGCCAGCAGTGAAAGGGGGCAGGACAATGAGCAGTACTTC	CASSERGQDNEQYF
TRBV6-1	TRBJ2-7	TRBD1	-	15	TGTGCCAGCAGTCTGGGACAGGGACGTATGTACGAGCAGTACTTC	CASSLGQGRMYEQYF
TRBV27	TRBJ2-1	-	-	13	TGTGCCAGCGGTTTATACGATGGCGATGAGCAGTTCTTC	CASGLYDGDEQFF
TRBV19	TRBJ2-3	TRBD2	-	15	TGTGCCAGTAGTAAGGCCCTAGCGGGCACAGATACGCAGTATTTT	CASSKALAGTDTQYF
TRBV28	TRBJ1-2	-	-	15	TGTGCCAGCAGTGGGGGGGGGGCGAGAATCTATGGCTACACCTTC	CASSGGGARIYGYTF
TRBV5-1	TRBJ2-3	-	many	15	TGCGCCAGCAGCTTGGCGTCGCGGCGGGGAGATACGCAGTATTTT	CASSLASRRGDTQYF
TRBV28	TRBJ1-4	-	-	15	TGTGCCAGCAGTCCCCCCGACATGATTGACGAAAAACTGTTTTTT	CASSPPDMIDEKLFF
TRBV9	TRBJ1-3	-	-	16	TGTGCCAGCAGTGACCGACTACAGGGCTCTGGAAACACCATATATTTT	CASSDRLQGSGNTIYF
TRBV7-8	TRBJ1-6	TRBD1	many	15	TGTGCCAGCAGCTTAGGACAGGGGGTCGATTCACCCCTCCACTTT	CASSLGQGVDSPLHF
TRBV12-3/TRBV12-4	TRBJ1-1	-	few	12	TGTGCCAGCAGTGGGCAGGGATCTGAAGCTTTCTTT	CASSGQGSEAFF
TRBV20-1	TRBJ1-6	-	-	15	TGCAGTGCTTCACCCGCGTCCCTGAGAGATTCACCCCTCCACTTT	CSASPASLRDSPLHF
TRBV6-1	TRBJ2-1	TRBD2	-	15	TGTGCCAGTTCAGGACTAGCGGGGGTCACCAATGAGCAGTTCTTC	CASSGLAGVTNEQFF
TRBV7-3	TRBJ1-5	-	few	8	TGTGCCAGCAGGGGGCAACATTTT	CASRGQHF
TRBV18	TRBJ1-4	TRBD1	many	15	TGTGCCAGCTCGGCGAGGACAGGGGGTAATGAAAAACTGTTTTTT	CASSARTGGNEKLFF
TRBV30	TRBJ2-2	-	-	13	TGTGCCTGGAGTGAAGTCTTCACCGGGGAGCTGTTTTTT	CAWSEVFTGELFF
TRBV29-1	TRBJ2-2	TRBD1	-	14	TGCAGCGCAAAGGGACAGTTGAACACCGGGGAGCTGTTTTTT	CSAKGQLNTGELFF
TRBV3-1	TRBJ1-3	TRBD1	few	14	TGTGCCAGCAGTAAGACAGGGTATGGAAACACCATATATTTT	CASSKTGYGNTIYF